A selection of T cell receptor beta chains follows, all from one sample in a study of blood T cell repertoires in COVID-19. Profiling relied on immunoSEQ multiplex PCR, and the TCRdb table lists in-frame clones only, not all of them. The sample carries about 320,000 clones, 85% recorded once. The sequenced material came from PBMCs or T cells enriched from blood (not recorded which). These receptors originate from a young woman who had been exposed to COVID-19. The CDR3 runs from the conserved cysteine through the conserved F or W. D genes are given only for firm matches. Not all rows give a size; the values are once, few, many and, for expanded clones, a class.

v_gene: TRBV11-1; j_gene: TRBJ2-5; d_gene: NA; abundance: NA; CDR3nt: TGTGCCAGCAGCGCCCTAGGAGGAGAGACCCAGTACTTC; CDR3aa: CASSALGGETQYF
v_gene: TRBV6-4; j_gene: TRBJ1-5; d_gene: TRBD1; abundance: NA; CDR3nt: TGTGCCAGCTATGACAGGGGGGTTAGTAATGTGAGCAATCAGCCCCAGCATTTT; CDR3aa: CASYDRGVSNVSNQPQHF
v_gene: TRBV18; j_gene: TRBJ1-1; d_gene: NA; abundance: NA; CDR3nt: TGTGCCAGCTCACCACCCTCAGGGATCACTGAAGCTTTCTTT; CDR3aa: CASSPPSGITEAFF
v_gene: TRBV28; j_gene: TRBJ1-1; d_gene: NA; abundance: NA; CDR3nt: TGTGCCAGCAGTTTATACACAGGGTGGGGCACTGAAGCTTTCTTT; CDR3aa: CASSLYTGWGTEAFF
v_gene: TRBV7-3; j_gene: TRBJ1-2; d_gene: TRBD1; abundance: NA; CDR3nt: TGTGCCAGCAGCTCGGGACAGGGCAACTATGGCTACACCTTC; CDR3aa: CASSSGQGNYGYTF
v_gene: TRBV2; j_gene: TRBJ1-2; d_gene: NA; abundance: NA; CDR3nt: TGTGCCAGCAATCGTGAGGGGAGGAATGGCTACACCTTC; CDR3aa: CASNREGRNGYTF
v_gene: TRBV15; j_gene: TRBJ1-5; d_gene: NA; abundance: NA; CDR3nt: TGTGCCACCAGCAGAGATCAGGGTGGACATCAGCCCCAGCATTTT; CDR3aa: CATSRDQGGHQPQHF
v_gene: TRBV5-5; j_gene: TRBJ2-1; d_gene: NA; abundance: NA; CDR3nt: TGTGCCAGCAGCTCATTTGGGGGAGGCAATGAGCAGTTCTTC; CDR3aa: CASSSFGGGNEQFF
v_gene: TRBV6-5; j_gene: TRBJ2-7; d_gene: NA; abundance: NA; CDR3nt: TGTGCCAGCAGTTACGGAGCGGAATCCTCCTACGAGCAGTACTTC; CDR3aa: CASSYGAESSYEQYF
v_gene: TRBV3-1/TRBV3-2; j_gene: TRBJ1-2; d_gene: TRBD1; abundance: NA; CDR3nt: TGTGCCAGCAGCCAGGACTTCACAGGGGCCGGTGGCTACACCTTC; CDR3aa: CASSQDFTGAGGYTF
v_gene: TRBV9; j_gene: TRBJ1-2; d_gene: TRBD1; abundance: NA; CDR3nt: TGTGCCAGCAGCCCAAGGACAGGGGGTGGTGGCTACACCTTC; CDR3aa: CASSPRTGGGGYTF
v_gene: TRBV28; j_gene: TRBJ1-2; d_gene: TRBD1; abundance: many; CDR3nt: TGTGCCAGCAGCCCCACGACAGGGTTCTATGGCTACACCTTC; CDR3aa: CASSPTTGFYGYTF
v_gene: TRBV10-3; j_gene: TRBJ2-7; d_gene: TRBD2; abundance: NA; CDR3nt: TGTGCCATCAGTACTAGCGGGAGTTGGTCCTACGAGCAGTACTTC; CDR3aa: CAISTSGSWSYEQYF
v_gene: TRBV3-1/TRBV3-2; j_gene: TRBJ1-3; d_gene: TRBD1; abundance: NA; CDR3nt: TGTGCCAGCAGCCAAGGGACAGGGTCTGGAAACACCATATATTTT; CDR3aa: CASSQGTGSGNTIYF
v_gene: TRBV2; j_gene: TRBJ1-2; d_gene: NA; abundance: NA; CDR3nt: TGTGCCAGCAGTGAGAAGGGAGGCTATGGCTACACCTTC; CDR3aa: CASSEKGGYGYTF
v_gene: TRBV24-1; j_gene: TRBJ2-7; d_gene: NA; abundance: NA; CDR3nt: TGTGCCACCAACGGAGGCCCCTCCTACGAGCAGTACTTC; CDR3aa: CATNGGPSYEQYF
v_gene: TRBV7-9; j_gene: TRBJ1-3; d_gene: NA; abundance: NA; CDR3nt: TGTGCCAGCAGCTTAGGGGAGACCTCTGGAAACACCATATATTTT; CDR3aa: CASSLGETSGNTIYF
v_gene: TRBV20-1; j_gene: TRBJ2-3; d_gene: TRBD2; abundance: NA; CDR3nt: TGCAGTGCTAGTGGTAGCGGGAGTGGAACAGATACGCAGTATTTT; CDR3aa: CSASGSGSGTDTQYF